The clone carrying this T cell receptor (beta chain) was picked up a small number of times. Its antigen is still unknown. Germline V gives CDR1 MNHEY, CDR2 SVGEGT. With 6 bases removed from V and 6 bases from J, the gap between germline ends came to 17 bases. The CDR3 runs 14 residues. The sample originates from a study of CD8 T cells in ankylosing spondylitis. Study-wide findings and caveats: Typical of ankylosing spondylitis blood, it appeared, was a TCR beta motif of eight highly homologous variants.

Via MiXCR, TCRdb re-called the 5' RACE reads, giving one row per CDR3 protein. The repertoire consists of some 240,000 distinct CDR3 sequences, with about 7.3% occurring once and the leading ten covering 14%. The receptor comes from a male donor with ankylosing spondylitis. This chain connects TRBV6-2 or TRBV6-3 to TRBJ1-1; weak D call: TRBD1 (6 bases). Sequenced material: blood, either unsorted or a sorted T cell fraction (not recorded which). The CDR3 here is CASRTLTGGPEAFF. The CDR3 nucleotides are TGTGCCAGCAGAACCCTTACGGGGGGCCCTGAAGCTTTCTTT.